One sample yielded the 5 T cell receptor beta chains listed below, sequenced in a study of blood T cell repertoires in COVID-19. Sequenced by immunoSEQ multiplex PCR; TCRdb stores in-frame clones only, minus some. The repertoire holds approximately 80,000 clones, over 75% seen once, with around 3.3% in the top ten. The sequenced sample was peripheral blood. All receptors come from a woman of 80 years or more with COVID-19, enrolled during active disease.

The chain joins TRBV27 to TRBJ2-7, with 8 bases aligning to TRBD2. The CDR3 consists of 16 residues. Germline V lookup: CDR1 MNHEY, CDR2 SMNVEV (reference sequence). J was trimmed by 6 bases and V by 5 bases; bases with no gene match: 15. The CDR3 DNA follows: TGTGCCAGCAGTCCGCATGGGCGGGGGGTAGCCGTCGAGCAGTACTTC. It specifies CASSPHGRGVAVEQYF.

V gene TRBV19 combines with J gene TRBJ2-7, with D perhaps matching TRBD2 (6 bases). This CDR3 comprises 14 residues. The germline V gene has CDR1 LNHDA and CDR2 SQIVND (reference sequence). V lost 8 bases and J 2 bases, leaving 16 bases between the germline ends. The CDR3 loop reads CASGRVAAAYEQYF. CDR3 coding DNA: TGTGCCAGTGGTCGAGTAGCGGCGGCCTACGAGCAGTACTTC.

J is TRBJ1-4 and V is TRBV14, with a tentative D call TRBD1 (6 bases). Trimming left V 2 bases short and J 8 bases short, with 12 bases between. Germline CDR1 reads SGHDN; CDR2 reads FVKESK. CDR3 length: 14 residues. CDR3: CASSQQGFGEKLFF. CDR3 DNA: TGTGCCAGCAGCCAACAGGGGTTTGGGGAAAAACTGTTTTTT. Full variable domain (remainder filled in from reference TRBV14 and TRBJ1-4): EAGVTQFPSHSVIEKGQTVTLRCDPISGHDNLYWYRRVMGKEIKFLLHFVKESKQDESGMPNNRFLAERTGGTYSTLKVQPAELEDSGVYFCASSQQGFGEKLFFGSGTQLSVL.

CDR3 sequence reads: CASSPTSGSFYEQYF. CDR3 bases: TGTGCCAGCAGTCCGACTAGCGGGAGCTTCTACGAGCAGTACTTC. The chain employs TRBV5-4 and TRBJ2-7; 12 bases are shared with TRBD2. V was clipped by 5 bases and J by 3 bases; unmatched bases: 6. The CDR3 consists of 15 residues. Germline V gene sequence: CDR1 SGHNT, CDR2 YYREEE (reference sequence).

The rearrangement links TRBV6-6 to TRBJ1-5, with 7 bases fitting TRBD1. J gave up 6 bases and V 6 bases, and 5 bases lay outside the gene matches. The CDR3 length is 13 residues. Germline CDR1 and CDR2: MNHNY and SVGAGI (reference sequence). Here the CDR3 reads CASRGQEVQPQHF. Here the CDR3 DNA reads TGTGCCAGCAGAGGACAGGAGGTTCAGCCCCAGCATTTT.